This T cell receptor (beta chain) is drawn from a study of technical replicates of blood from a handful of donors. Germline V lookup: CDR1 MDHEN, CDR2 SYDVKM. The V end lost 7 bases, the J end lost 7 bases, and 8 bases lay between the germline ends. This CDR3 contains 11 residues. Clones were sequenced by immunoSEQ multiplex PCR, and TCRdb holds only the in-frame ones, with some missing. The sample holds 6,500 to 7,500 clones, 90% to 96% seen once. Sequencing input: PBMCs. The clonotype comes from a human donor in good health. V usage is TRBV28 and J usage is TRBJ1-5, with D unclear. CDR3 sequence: CASTSGQPQHF. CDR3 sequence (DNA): TGTGCCAGCACCTCAGGCCAGCCCCAGCATTTT. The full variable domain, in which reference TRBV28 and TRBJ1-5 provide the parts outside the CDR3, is DVKVTQSSRYLVKRTGEKVFLECVQDMDHENMFWYRQDPGLGLRLIYFSYDVKMKEKGDIPEGYSVSREKKERFSLILESASTNQTSMYLCASTSGQPQHFGDGTRLSIL.